This is a list of T cell receptor beta chains from one sample in a study of cytomegalovirus exposure and HLA in healthy donors. Sequencing was performed with immunoSEQ multiplex PCR; in TCRdb, only in-frame clones are kept and a portion is missing. Counted here are about 82,000 clones, around 81% occurring once; the ten biggest clones make up 4.5% to 7%. Sequencing input: PBMCs. The receptors derive from a male donor in good health and CMV-seropositive. Both conserved end residues are part of each CDR3. Fields, in order: J gene, V gene, CDR3 protein.

J: TRBJ2-1
V: TRBV6-5
CDR3: CASSYGGSGNEQFF

J: TRBJ1-5
V: TRBV27
CDR3: CASSLTGQGFHQPQHF

J: TRBJ1-1
V: TRBV5-1
CDR3: CASSLSDSEAFF

J: TRBJ2-7
V: TRBV18
CDR3: CASSPPGSSRSYEQYF

J: TRBJ2-3
V: TRBV5-1
CDR3: CASSLRLVDADTQYF

J: TRBJ2-3
V: TRBV10-3
CDR3: CAISGGLAGATDTQYF

J: TRBJ2-1
V: TRBV9
CDR3: CASSVTSGGYNEQFF

J: TRBJ2-7
V: TRBV30
CDR3: CAWSLHLRGAYEQYF

J: TRBJ2-5
V: TRBV25-1
CDR3: CASSKRGTSQQTQYF

J: TRBJ1-4
V: TRBV2
CDR3: CASHGQINEKLFF

J: TRBJ2-2
V: TRBV7-9
CDR3: CASSPRGSYTGELFF

J: TRBJ1-1
V: TRBV6-5
CDR3: CASSYIKNTEAFF

J: TRBJ2-3
V: TRBV10-3
CDR3: CAISESDSTDTQYF

J: TRBJ2-3
V: TRBV9
CDR3: CASSVGFGRGSGDTQYF

J: TRBJ1-3
V: TRBV21-1
CDR3: CASPSGGNTIYF

J: TRBJ1-1
V: TRBV11-2
CDR3: CASSLVLDKLNTEAFF

J: TRBJ1-2
V: TRBV5-6
CDR3: CASSEIPDTPPCGYTF

J: TRBJ1-4
V: TRBV4-2
CDR3: CASSQQGTTNEKLFF

J: TRBJ1-2
V: TRBV29-1
CDR3: CSVGDSSYGYTF

J: TRBJ1-1
V: TRBV7-2
CDR3: CASSSGRVYTEAFF

J: TRBJ2-1
V: TRBV28
CDR3: CASGTSGSYNEQFF

J: TRBJ2-1
V: TRBV18
CDR3: CASSPGLYNEQFF

J: TRBJ2-5
V: TRBV12-1
CDR3: CASSFGRDRRHGTQYF

J: TRBJ2-2
V: TRBV18
CDR3: CASSPGENTGELFF

J: TRBJ1-1
V: TRBV10-2
CDR3: CASSEHSTVNTEAFF

J: TRBJ2-1
V: TRBV7-3
CDR3: CASSLELADEQFF

J: TRBJ2-5
V: TRBV11-2
CDR3: CASSTPRGRGETQYF

J: TRBJ2-5
V: TRBV7-9
CDR3: CASSSRRPGQGAQTQYF

J: TRBJ1-5
V: TRBV7-9
CDR3: CASSSEGSSSQPQHF